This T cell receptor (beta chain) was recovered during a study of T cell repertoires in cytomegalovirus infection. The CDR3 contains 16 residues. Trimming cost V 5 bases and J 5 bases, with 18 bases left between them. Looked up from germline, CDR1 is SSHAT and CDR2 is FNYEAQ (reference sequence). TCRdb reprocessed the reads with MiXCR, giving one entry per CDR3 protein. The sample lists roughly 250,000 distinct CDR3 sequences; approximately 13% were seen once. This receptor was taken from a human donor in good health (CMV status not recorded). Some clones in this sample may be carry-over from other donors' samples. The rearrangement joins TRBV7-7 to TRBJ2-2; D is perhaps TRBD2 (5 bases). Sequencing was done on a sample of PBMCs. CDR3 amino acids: CASSPQRSGSTGELFF. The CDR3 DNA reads TGTGCCAGCAGCCCCCAACGCAGCGGTTCGACCGGGGAGCTGTTTTTT.